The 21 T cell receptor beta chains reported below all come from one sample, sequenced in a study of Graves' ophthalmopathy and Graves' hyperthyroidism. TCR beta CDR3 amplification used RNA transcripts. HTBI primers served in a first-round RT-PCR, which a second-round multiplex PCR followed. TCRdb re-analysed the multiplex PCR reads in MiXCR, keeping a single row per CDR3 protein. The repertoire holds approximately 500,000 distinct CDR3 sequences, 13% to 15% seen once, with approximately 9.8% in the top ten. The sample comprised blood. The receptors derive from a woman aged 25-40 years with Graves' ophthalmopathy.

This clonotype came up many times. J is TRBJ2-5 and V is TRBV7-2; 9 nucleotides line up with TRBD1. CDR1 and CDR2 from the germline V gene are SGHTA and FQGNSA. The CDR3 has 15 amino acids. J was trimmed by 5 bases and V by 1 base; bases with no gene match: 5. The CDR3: CASSLVRTGVETQYF. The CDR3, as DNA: TGTGCCAGCAGCTTAGTGAGGACAGGGGTCGAGACCCAGTACTTC.

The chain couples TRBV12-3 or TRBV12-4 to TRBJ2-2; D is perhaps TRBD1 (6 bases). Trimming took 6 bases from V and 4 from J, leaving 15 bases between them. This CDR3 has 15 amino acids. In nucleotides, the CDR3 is TGTGCCAGCAGCCACATCCAGGGGAGCACCGGGGAGCTGTTTTTT. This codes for CASSHIQGSTGELFF.

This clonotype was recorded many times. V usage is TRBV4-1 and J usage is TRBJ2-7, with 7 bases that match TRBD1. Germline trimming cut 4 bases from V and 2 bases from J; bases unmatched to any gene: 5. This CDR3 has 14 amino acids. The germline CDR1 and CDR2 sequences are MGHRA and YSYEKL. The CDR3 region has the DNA TGCGCCAGCAGCCCCCCGGACAGGACCTACGAGCAGTACTTC. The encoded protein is CASSPPDRTYEQYF.

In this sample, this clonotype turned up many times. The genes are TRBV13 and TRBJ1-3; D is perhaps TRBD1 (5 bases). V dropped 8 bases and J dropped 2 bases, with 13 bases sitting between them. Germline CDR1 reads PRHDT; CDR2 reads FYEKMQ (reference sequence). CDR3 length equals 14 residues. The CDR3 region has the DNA TGTGCCAGCGGCCGCGGGGGAACTGGAAACACCATATATTTT. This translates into CASGRGGTGNTIYF.

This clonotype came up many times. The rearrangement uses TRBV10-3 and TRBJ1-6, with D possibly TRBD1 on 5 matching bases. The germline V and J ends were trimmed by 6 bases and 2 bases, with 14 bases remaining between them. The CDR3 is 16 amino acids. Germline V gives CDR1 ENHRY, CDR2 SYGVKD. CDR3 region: CAIRAQRDPYNSPLHF. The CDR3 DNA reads TGTGCCATCAGGGCCCAGAGGGACCCCTATAATTCACCCCTCCACTTT.

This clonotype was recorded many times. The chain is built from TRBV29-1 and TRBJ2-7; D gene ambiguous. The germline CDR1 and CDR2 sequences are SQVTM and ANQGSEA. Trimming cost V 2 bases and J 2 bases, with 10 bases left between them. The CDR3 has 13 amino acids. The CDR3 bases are TGCAGCGTTGAACTGGGGAAGACCTACGAGCAGTACTTC. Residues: CSVELGKTYEQYF.

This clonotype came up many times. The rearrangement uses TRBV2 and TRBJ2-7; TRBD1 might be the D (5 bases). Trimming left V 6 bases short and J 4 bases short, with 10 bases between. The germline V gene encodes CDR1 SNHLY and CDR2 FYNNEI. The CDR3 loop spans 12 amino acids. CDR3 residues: CASRKQVYEQYF. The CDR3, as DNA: TGTGCCAGCAGGAAACAGGTTTACGAGCAGTACTTC. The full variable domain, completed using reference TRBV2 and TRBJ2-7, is EPEVTQTPSHQVTQMGQEVILRCVPISNHLYFYWYRQILGQKVEFLVSFYNNEISEKSEIFDDQFSVERPDGSNFTLKIRSTKLEDSAMYFCASRKQVYEQYFGPGTRLTVT.

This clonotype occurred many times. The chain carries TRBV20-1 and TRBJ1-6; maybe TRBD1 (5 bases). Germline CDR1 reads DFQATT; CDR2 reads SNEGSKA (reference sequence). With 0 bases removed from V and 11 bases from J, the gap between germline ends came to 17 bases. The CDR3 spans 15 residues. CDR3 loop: CSARDGGGDQPPLHF. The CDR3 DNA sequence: TGCAGTGCTAGAGATGGGGGGGGAGATCAGCCACCCCTCCACTTT.

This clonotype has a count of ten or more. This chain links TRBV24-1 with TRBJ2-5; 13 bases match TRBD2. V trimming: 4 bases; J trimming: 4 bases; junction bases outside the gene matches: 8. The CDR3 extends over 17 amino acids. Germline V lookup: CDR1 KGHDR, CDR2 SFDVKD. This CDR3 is CATSDAIRTSGRETQYF. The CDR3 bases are TGTGCCACCAGTGACGCGATACGGACTAGCGGGAGAGAGACCCAGTACTTC.

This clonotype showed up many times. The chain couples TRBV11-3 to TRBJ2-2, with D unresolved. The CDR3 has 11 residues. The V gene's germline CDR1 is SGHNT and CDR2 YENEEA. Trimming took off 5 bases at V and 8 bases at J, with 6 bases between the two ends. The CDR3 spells CASSKGGELFF. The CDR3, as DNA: TGTGCCAGCAGCAAAGGAGGGGAGCTGTTTTTT. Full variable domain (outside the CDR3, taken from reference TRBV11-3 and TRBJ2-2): EAGVVQSPRYKIIEKKQPVAFWCNPISGHNTLYWYLQNLGQGPELLIRYENEEAVDDSQLPKDRFSAERLKGVDSTLKIQPAELGDSAVYLCASSKGGELFFGEGSRLTVL.

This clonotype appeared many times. CDR3 in DNA: TGTGCCAGCTGGGGTGGGCAGGGTAGTAATGAGCAGTTCTTC. This translates into CASWGGQGSNEQFF. The chain recombines TRBV2 with TRBJ2-1; D may be TRBD1 (5 bases). The CDR3 contains 14 residues. Deletions cut 8 bases from V and 7 bases from J, with 18 bases between. Germline loops: CDR1 SNHLY, CDR2 FYNNEI.

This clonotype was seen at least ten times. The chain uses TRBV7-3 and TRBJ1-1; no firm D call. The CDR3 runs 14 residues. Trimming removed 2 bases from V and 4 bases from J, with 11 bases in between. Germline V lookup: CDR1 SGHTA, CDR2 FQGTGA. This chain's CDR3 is CASSLSPLATEAFF. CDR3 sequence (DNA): TGTGCCAGCAGCTTATCCCCCCTGGCCACTGAAGCTTTCTTT. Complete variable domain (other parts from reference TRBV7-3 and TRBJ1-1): GAGVSQTPSNKVTEKGKYVELRCDPISGHTALYWYRQSLGQGPEFLIYFQGTGAADDSGLPNDRFFAVRPEGSVSTLKIQRTERGDSAVYLCASSLSPLATEAFFGQGTRLTVV.

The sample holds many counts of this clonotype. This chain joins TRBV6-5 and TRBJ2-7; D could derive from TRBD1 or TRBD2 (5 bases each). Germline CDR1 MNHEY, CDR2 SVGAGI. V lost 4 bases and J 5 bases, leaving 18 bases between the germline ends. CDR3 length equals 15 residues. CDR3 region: CASSSTNGATDEQYF. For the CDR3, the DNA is TGTGCCAGCAGTTCAACTAACGGGGCGACTGACGAGCAGTACTTC.

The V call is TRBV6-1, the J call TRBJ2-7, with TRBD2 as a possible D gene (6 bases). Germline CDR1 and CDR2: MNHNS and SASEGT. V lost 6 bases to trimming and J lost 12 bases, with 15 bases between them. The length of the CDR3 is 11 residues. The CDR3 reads CASREEGPRYF. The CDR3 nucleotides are TGTGCCAGCAGGGAGGAGGGCCCCAGGTACTTC.

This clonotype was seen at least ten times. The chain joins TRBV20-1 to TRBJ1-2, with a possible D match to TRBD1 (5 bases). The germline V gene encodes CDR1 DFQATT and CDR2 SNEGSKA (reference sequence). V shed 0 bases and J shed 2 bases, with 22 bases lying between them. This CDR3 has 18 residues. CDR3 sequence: CSARDRTRQWWPNYGYTF. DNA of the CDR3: TGCAGTGCTAGAGATCGGACTCGACAGTGGTGGCCGAACTATGGCTACACCTTC.

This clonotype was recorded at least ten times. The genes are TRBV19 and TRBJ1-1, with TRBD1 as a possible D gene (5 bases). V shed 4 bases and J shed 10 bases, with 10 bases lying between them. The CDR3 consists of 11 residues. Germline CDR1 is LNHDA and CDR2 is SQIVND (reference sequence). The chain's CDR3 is CASSTPTGAFF. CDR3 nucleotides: TGTGCCAGTAGTACTCCAACAGGAGCTTTCTTT.

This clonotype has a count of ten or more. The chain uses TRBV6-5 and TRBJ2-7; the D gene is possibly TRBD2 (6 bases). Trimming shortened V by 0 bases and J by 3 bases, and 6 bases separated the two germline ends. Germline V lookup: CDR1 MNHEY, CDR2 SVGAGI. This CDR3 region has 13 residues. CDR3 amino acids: CASSYSRGYEQYF. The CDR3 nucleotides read TGTGCCAGCAGTTACTCGCGGGGCTACGAGCAGTACTTC.

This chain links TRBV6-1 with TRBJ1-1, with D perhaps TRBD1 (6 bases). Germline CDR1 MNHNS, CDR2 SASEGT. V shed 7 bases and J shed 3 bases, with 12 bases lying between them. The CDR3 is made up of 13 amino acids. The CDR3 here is CASTFKGDTEAFF. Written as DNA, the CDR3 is TGTGCCAGCACCTTCAAGGGGGACACTGAAGCTTTCTTT.

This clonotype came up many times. The CDR3 here is CASSQLTSGGPPQETQYF. CDR3 DNA sequence: TGCGCCAGCAGCCAACTGACTAGCGGGGGCCCCCCCCAAGAGACCCAGTACTTC. The chain is built from TRBV4-1 and TRBJ2-5; TRBD2 matches at 12 bases. V lost 2 bases to trimming and J lost 1 base; unmatched junction nucleotides: 8. Germline V lookup: CDR1 MGHRA, CDR2 YSYEKL. This CDR3 has 18 residues.

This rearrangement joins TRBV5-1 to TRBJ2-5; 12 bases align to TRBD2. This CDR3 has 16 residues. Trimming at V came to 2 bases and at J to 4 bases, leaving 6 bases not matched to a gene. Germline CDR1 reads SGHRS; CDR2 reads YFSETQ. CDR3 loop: CASSFHELAGGETQYF. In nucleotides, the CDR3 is TGCGCCAGCAGCTTCCATGAACTAGCGGGAGGAGAGACCCAGTACTTC.

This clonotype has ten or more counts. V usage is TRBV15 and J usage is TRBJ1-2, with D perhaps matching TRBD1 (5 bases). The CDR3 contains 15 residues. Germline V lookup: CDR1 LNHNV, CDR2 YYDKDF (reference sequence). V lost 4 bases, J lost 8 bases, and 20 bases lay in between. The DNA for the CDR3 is TGTGCCACCAGCATATATCGCAGGGACCTACAGGGCTACACCTTC. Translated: CATSIYRRDLQGYTF.